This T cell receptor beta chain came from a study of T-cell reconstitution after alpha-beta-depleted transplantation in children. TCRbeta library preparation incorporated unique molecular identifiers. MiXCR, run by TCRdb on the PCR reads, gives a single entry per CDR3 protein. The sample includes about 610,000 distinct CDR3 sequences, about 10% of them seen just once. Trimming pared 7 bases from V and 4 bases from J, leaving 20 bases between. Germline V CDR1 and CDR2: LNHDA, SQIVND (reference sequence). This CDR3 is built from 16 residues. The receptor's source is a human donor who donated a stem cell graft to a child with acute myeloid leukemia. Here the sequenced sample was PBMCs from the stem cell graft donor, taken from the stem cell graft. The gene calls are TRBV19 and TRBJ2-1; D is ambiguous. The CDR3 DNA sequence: TGTGCCAGTAAGAGAAGTACCCAAACAATTTACAATGAGCAGTTCTTC. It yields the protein CASKRSTQTIYNEQFF. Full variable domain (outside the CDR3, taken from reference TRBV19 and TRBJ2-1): DGGITQSPKYLFRKEGQNVTLSCEQNLNHDAMYWYRQDPGQGLRLIYYSQIVNDFQKGDIAEGYSVSREKKESFPLTVTSAQKNPTAFYLCASKRSTQTIYNEQFFGPGTRLTVL.